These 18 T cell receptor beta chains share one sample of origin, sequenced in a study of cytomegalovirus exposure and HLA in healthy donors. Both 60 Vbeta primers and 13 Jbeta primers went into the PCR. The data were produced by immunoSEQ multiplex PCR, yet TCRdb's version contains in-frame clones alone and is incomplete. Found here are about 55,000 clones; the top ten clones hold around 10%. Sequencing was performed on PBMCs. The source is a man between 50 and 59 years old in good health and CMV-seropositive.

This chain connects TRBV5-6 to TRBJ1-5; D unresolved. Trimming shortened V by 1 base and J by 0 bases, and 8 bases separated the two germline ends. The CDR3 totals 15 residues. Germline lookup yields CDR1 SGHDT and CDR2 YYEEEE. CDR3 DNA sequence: TGTGCCAGCAGCTTGCGACTTTATAGCAATCAGCCCCAGCATTTT. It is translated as CASSLRLYSNQPQHF.

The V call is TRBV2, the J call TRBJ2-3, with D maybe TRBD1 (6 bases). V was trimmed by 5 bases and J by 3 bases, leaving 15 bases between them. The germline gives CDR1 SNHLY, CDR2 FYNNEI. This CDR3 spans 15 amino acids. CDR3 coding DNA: TGTGCCAGCAGTACCGACAGGATAGAGACAGATACGCAGTATTTT. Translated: CASSTDRIETDTQYF. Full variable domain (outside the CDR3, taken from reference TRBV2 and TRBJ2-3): EPEVTQTPSHQVTQMGQEVILRCVPISNHLYFYWYRQILGQKVEFLVSFYNNEISEKSEIFDDQFSVERPDGSNFTLKIRSTKLEDSAMYFCASSTDRIETDTQYFGPGTRLTVL.

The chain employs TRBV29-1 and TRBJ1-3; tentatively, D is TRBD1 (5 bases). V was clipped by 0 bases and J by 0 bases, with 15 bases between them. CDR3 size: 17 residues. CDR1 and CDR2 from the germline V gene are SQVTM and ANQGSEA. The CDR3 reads CSVEEGGTAYSGNTIYF. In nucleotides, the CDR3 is TGCAGCGTTGAAGAGGGGGGGACGGCCTACTCTGGAAACACCATATATTTT. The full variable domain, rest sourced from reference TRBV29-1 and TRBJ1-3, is SAVISQKPSRDICQRGTSLTIQCQVDSQVTMMFWYRQQPGQSLTLIATANQGSEATYESGFVIDKFPISRPNLTFSTLTVSNMSPEDSSIYLCSVEEGGTAYSGNTIYFGEGSWLTVV.

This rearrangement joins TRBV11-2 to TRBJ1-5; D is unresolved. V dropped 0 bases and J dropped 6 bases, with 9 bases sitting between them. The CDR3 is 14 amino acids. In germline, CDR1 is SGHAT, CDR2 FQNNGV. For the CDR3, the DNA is TGTGCCAGCAGCTTAGATCCGGGAACTCAGCCCCAGCATTTT. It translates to CASSLDPGTQPQHF. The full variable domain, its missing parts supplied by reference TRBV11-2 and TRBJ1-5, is EAGVAQSPRYKIIEKRQSVAFWCNPISGHATLYWYQQILGQGPKLLIQFQNNGVVDDSQLPKDRFSAERLKGVDSTLKIQPAKLEDSAVYLCASSLDPGTQPQHFGDGTRLSIL.

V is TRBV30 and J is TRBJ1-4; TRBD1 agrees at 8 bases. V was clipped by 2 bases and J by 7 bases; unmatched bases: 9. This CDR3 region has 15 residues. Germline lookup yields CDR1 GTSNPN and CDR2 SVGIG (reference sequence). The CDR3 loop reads CAWSRPGTGVEKLFF. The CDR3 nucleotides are TGTGCCTGGAGTCGCCCCGGGACAGGAGTTGAAAAACTGTTTTTT.

CDR3 bases: TGTGCCAGCTCACCATCTCTTACGGGAAACACCGGGGAGCTGTTTTTT. Translated: CASSPSLTGNTGELFF. The J gene is TRBJ2-2, the V gene TRBV18, with a tentative D call TRBD2 (5 bases). CDR3 length: 16 residues. CDR1 KGHSH and CDR2 LQKENI come from the germline V gene. V lost 2 bases and J lost 2, with 12 bases in between.

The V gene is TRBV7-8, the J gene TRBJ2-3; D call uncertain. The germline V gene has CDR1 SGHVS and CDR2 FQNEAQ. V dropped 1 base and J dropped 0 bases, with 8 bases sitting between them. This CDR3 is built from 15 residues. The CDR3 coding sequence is TGTGCCAGCAGCTTAGGCGGTCCTAGCACAGATACGCAGTATTTT. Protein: CASSLGGPSTDTQYF. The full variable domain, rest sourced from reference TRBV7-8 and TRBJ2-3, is GAGVSQSPRYKVAKRGQDVALRCDPISGHVSLFWYQQALGQGPEFLTYFQNEAQLDKSGLPSDRFFAERPEGSVSTLKIQRTQQEDSAVYLCASSLGGPSTDTQYFGPGTRLTVL.

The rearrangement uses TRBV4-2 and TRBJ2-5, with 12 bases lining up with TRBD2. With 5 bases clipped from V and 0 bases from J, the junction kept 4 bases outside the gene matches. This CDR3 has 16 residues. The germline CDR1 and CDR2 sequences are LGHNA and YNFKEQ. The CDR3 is CASSARTSGDQETQYF. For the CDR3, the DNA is TGTGCCAGCAGCGCTCGGACTAGCGGGGACCAAGAGACCCAGTACTTC.

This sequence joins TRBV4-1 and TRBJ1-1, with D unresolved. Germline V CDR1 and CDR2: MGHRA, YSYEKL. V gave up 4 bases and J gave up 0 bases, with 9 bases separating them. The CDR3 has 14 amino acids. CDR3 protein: CASSLGLLNTEAFF. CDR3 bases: TGCGCCAGCAGCCTTGGTCTATTGAACACTGAAGCTTTCTTT.

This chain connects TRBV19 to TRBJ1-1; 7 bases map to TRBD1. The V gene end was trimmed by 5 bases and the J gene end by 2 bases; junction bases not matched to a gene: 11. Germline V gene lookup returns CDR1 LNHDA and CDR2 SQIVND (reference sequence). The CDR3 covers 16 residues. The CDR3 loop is CASSLLRGRVNTEAFF. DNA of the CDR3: TGTGCCAGTAGTTTACTTAGGGGGCGCGTAAACACTGAAGCTTTCTTT.

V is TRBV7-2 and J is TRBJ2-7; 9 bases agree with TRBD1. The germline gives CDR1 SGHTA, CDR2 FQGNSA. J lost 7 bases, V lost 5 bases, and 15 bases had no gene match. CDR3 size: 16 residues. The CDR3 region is CASSVDRGILLGEQYF. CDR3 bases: TGTGCCAGCAGCGTGGACAGGGGTATCCTACTAGGAGAGCAGTACTTC.

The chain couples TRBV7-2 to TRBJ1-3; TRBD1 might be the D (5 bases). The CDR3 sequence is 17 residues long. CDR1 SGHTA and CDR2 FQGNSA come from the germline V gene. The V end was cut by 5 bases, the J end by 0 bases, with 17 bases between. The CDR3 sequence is CASSRSPRVDSGNTIYF. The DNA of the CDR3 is TGTGCCAGCAGCCGAAGCCCCAGGGTTGACTCTGGAAACACCATATATTTT.

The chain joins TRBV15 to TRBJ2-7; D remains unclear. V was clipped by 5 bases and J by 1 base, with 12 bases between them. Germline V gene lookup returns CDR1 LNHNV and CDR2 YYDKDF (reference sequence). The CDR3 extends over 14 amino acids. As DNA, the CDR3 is TGTGCCACCAGCCCCGGCGGCAGTTCCTACGAGCAGTACTTC. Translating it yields CATSPGGSSYEQYF.

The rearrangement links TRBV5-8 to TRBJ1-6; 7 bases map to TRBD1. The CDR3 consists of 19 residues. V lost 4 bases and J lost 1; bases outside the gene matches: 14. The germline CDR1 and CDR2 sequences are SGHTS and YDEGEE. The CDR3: CASSLNRGRGFSYNSPLHF. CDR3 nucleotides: TGTGCCAGCAGCCTAAACAGGGGTCGCGGATTTTCCTATAATTCACCCCTCCACTTT.

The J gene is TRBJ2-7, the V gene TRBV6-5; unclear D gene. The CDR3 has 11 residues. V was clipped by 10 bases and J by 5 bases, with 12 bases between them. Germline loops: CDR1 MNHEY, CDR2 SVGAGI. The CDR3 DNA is TGTGCCACCCGCGGCGTCAACGAGCAGTACTTC. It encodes CATRGVNEQYF.

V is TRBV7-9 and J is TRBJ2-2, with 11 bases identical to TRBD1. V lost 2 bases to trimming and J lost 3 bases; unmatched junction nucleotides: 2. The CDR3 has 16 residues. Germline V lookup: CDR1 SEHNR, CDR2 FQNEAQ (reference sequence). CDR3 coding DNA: TGTGCCAGCAGCTTACCGGGACAGGGGGACACCGGGGAGCTGTTTTTT. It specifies CASSLPGQGDTGELFF.

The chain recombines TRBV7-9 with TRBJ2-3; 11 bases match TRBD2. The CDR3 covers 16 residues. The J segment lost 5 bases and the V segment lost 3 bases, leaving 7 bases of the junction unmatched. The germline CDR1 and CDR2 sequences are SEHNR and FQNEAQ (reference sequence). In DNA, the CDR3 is TGTGCCAGCAGCTTGACTAGCGGGATAGGGGTAGATACGCAGTATTTT. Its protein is CASSLTSGIGVDTQYF.

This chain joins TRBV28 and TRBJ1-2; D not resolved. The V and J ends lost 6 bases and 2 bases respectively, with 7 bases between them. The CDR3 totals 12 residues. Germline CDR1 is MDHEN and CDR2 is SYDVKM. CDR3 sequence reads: CASSNTNYGYTF. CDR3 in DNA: TGTGCCAGCAGCAACACAAACTATGGCTACACCTTC.